This T cell receptor (beta chain) was sequenced during a study of OX40 agonist ivuxolimab in advanced cancers. Study-wide points: Doses of 0.1 to 3.0 mg/kg were accompanied by clonal expansion of CD4+ and CD8+ blood T cells by week 6.

As to this clone: The antigen is not known.

The repertoire was sequenced with immunoSEQ multiplex PCR; TCRdb's copy has only in-frame clones and lacks some. The sample records about 68,000 clones, 85% being singletons. Sequenced here: CD4+ or CD8+ T cells sorted from blood, sampled in a trial of the OX40 agonist ivuxolimab. The origin of this receptor is an adult with an advanced solid tumor such as melanoma, head and neck, liver or kidney cancer.

CDR3 residues: CASLTPGTSSYEQYF. The CDR3 bases are TGTGCCAGCCTAACGCCCGGGACTAGTTCCTACGAGCAGTACTTC. The chain uses TRBV7-2 and TRBJ2-7, with 8 bases matching TRBD2. The CDR3 sequence is 15 residues long. Germline assignment: CDR1 SGHTA and CDR2 FQGNSA. Losses at the gene ends were 8 bases for V and 1 base for J; bases not matched to a gene: 10.